The rows below give T cell receptor beta chains drawn from one sample of a study of T cell responses to AZD1222 COVID-19 vaccine. Using immunoSEQ multiplex PCR, the repertoire was profiled, and TCRdb retains in-frame clones only, with some absent. The table lists around 200,000 clones, approximately 94% of them singletons. The source material was peripheral blood, sampled 28 days after the second AZD1222 dose. These receptors all stem from an adult who received the AZD1222 COVID-19 vaccine. Both conserved end residues are part of each CDR3. The D gene is left open where the match is weak. Only part of the rows carry a size: once, few, many, or a class if the clone is expanded.

TRBV6-5,TRBJ1-1,.,.,CASRRHGKGDTEAFF,TGTGCCAGCAGGCGACACGGGAAAGGTGACACTGAAGCTTTCTTT
TRBV7-9,TRBJ1-2,few,TRBD1,CASSSFGTGFNGYTF,TGTGCCAGCAGCTCTTTCGGGACAGGGTTTAATGGCTACACCTTC
TRBV11-2,TRBJ2-3,.,TRBD2,CASSLLSGGTSTDTQYF,TGTGCCAGCAGCCTCCTCAGCGGGGGGACTAGCACAGATACGCAGTATTTT
TRBV5-5,TRBJ1-2,.,.,CASSGGFGYGYTF,TGTGCCAGCAGCGGGGGGTTTGGCTATGGCTACACCTTC
TRBV7-9,TRBJ1-3,.,TRBD1,CASSQPPGTARSGNTIYF,TGTGCCAGCAGCCAACCCCCCGGGACAGCGCGCTCTGGAAACACCATATATTTT
TRBV3-1/TRBV3-2,TRBJ2-7,.,.,CASSPGVMLKGEQYF,TGTGCCAGCAGCCCAGGGGTCATGCTAAAAGGCGAGCAGTACTTC
TRBV7-9,TRBJ2-3,.,TRBD1,CASSLTGGISTDTQYF,TGTGCCAGCAGCTTGACAGGGGGGATTAGCACAGATACGCAGTATTTT
TRBV19,TRBJ2-2,.,.,CASSIVGGIQDTGELFF,TGTGCCAGTAGTATAGTAGGGGGGATTCAAGACACCGGGGAGCTGTTTTTT
TRBV7-9,TRBJ2-5,.,TRBD2,CASSQSGGETQYF,TGTGCCAGCAGCCAAAGCGGGGGGGAGACCCAGTACTTC
TRBV5-6,TRBJ2-1,.,.,CASSPRNNNEQFF,TGTGCCAGCAGCCCCCGGAATAACAATGAGCAGTTCTTC
TRBV19,TRBJ2-1,.,.,CASSIGAALYNEQFF,TGTGCCAGTAGTATAGGGGCGGCCCTTTACAATGAGCAGTTCTTC
TRBV19,TRBJ1-5,.,.,CASKHGPRVLGQPQHF,TGTGCCAGTAAACACGGCCCCCGGGTGTTGGGTCAGCCCCAGCATTTT
TRBV28,TRBJ1-4,.,TRBD1,CASSLTTGGNEKLFF,TGTGCCAGCAGTCTAACAACAGGGGGTAATGAAAAACTGTTTTTT
TRBV25-1,TRBJ1-1,once,.,CASSALSAVRNTEAFF,TGTGCCAGCAGTGCCCTCTCGGCAGTGCGGAACACTGAAGCTTTCTTT
TRBV9,TRBJ1-1,.,.,CASSPGRQAPSGAFF,TGTGCCAGCAGCCCCGGAAGACAGGCCCCAAGTGGAGCTTTCTTT
TRBV7-3,TRBJ2-3,.,.,CASSQGGGPGDTQYF,TGTGCCAGCAGCCAAGGTGGGGGGCCGGGAGATACGCAGTATTTT
TRBV12-3/TRBV12-4,TRBJ2-7,.,.,CASSLAGINEQYF,TGTGCCAGCAGTTTAGCGGGAATCAACGAGCAGTACTTC
TRBV10-3,TRBJ1-1,.,TRBD1,CAISMTGVTEAFF,TGTGCCATCAGTATGACAGGGGTCACTGAAGCTTTCTTT
TRBV2,TRBJ1-5,.,.,CASSLDSRYGQPQHF,TGTGCCAGCAGCCTGGACAGTCGTTACGGCCAGCCCCAGCATTTT
TRBV27,TRBJ1-4,.,TRBD1,CASSLAAGGRANEKLFF,TGTGCCAGCAGTTTAGCGGCAGGGGGCCGGGCTAATGAAAAACTGTTTTTT
TRBV9,TRBJ1-3,.,.,CASSVREGETGNTIYF,TGTGCCAGCAGCGTGAGGGAGGGGGAAACTGGAAACACCATATATTTT
TRBV29-1,TRBJ1-2,.,.,CSVGQRGRTSYGYTF,TGCAGCGTTGGACAGCGTGGACGGACGAGCTATGGCTACACCTTC
TRBV4-1,TRBJ1-5,.,TRBD1,CASSQATGVSNQPQHF,TGCGCCAGCAGCCAAGCTACAGGGGTTAGCAATCAGCCCCAGCATTTT
TRBV5-1,TRBJ1-1,.,.,CASSLGRAANTEAFF,TGCGCCAGCAGCTTGGGAAGGGCAGCGAACACTGAAGCTTTCTTT
TRBV4-1,TRBJ1-1,.,.,CASSPPGLNTEAFF,TGCGCCAGCAGCCCCCCAGGGTTGAACACTGAAGCTTTCTTT
TRBV5-1,TRBJ1-6,.,.,CASSFNNRDNSPLHF,TGCGCCAGCAGCTTTAATAACAGGGATAATTCACCCCTCCACTTT
TRBV5-1,TRBJ1-2,.,.,CASSLARGADYGYTF,TGCGCCAGCAGCTTGGCCAGAGGGGCCGACTATGGCTACACCTTC
TRBV12-2,TRBJ1-6,.,.,CASRFVATGQSPLHF,TGTGCAAGTCGCTTTGTGGCGACAGGTCAATCACCCCTCCACTTT
TRBV25-1,TRBJ1-1,.,TRBD1,CASSDGKTGGVRVAFF,TGTGCCAGCAGTGACGGGAAGACAGGGGGCGTTCGTGTAGCTTTCTTT
TRBV28,TRBJ1-1,.,.,CASSFQRNTEAFF,TGTGCCAGCAGTTTTCAGAGGAACACTGAAGCTTTCTTT
TRBV5-6,TRBJ2-3,.,TRBD2,CASSLVGLAASTDTQYF,TGTGCCAGCAGCTTGGTCGGGCTAGCGGCTAGCACAGATACGCAGTATTTT
TRBV19,TRBJ2-6,.,.,CASASVRTGANVLTF,TGTGCCAGTGCCAGTGTGAGGACTGGGGCCAACGTCCTGACTTTC
TRBV6-4,TRBJ2-2,.,.,CASRLDRYTGELFF,TGTGCCAGCAGATTAGACAGATACACCGGGGAGCTGTTTTTT
TRBV28,TRBJ1-4,.,.,CASSLRGATNEKLFF,TGTGCCAGCAGTTTGAGGGGTGCAACTAATGAAAAACTGTTTTTT
TRBV9,TRBJ2-7,.,TRBD2,CASSVGLGGTYEQYF,TGTGCCAGCAGCGTAGGTTTGGGGGGGACCTACGAGCAGTACTTC
TRBV19,TRBJ2-6,.,TRBD1,CASSIRDSGTSGANVLTF,TGTGCCAGTAGTATTAGGGACAGCGGAACCTCTGGGGCCAACGTCCTGACTTTC
TRBV19,TRBJ1-1,.,TRBD1,CASSILGRGTEAFF,TGTGCCAGTAGTATTTTAGGCAGGGGGACTGAAGCTTTCTTT
TRBV28,TRBJ1-1,.,.,CASSFYTREPNTEAFF,TGTGCCAGCAGTTTTTATACCCGGGAACCGAACACTGAAGCTTTCTTT
TRBV29-1,TRBJ1-1,.,.,CSVAPGGHTEAFF,TGCAGCGTTGCACCCGGGGGACACACTGAAGCTTTCTTT
TRBV9,TRBJ2-3,once,.,CASSVANGVVRTDTQYF,TGTGCCAGCAGCGTTGCTAATGGGGTTGTGAGGACAGATACGCAGTATTTT
TRBV19,TRBJ1-1,.,TRBD1,CASRNPGGAVTEAFF,TGTGCCAGTAGAAATCCAGGGGGCGCGGTCACTGAAGCTTTCTTT
TRBV5-6,TRBJ2-3,.,TRBD2,CASSLRTSGMGVDTQYF,TGTGCCAGCAGCCTCCGGACTAGCGGGATGGGGGTAGATACGCAGTATTTT
TRBV11-2,TRBJ1-3,.,.,CASSLSSFGTGNTIYF,TGTGCCAGCAGCTTAAGCAGCTTTGGGACTGGAAACACCATATATTTT
TRBV5-1,TRBJ2-1,.,TRBD2,CASSFGIAGGGWEQFF,TGCGCCAGCAGCTTTGGCATAGCGGGAGGGGGCTGGGAGCAGTTCTTC
TRBV7-3,TRBJ2-7,.,.,CASRYGGISYEQYF,TGTGCCAGCAGGTACGGCGGGATCTCCTACGAGCAGTACTTC
TRBV7-8,TRBJ1-1,.,.,CASSPGAGAEAFF,TGTGCCAGCAGCCCTGGGGCGGGCGCTGAAGCTTTCTTT
TRBV11-2,TRBJ1-6,.,.,CASSLAFQYNSPLHF,TGTGCCAGCAGCTTAGCTTTCCAGTATAATTCACCCCTCCACTTT